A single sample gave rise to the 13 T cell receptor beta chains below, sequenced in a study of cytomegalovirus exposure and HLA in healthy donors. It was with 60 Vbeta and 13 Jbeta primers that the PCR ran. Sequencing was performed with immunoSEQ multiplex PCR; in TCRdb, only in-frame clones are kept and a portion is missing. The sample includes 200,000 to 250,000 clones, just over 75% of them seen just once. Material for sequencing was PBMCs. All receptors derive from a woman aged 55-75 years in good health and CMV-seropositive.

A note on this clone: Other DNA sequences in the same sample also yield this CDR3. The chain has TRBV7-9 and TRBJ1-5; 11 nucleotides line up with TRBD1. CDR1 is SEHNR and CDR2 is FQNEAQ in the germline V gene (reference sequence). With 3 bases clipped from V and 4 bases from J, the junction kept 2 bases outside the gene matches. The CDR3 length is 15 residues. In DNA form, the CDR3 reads TGTGCCAGCAGCTTGGGACAGGGGGTGAATCAGCCCCAGCATTTT. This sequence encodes CASSLGQGVNQPQHF.

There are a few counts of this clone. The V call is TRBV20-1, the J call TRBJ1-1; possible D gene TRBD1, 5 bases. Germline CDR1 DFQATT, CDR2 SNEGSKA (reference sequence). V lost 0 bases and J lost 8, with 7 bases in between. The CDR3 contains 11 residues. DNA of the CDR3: TGCAGTGCTAGAGATCGGGGGGAAGCTTTCTTT. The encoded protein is CSARDRGEAFF.

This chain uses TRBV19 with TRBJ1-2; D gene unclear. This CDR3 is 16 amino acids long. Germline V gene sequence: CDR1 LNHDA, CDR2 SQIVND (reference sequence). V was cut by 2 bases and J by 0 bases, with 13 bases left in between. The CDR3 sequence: CASSISNRGPNYGYTF. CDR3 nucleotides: TGTGCCAGTAGTATATCGAATCGGGGTCCTAACTATGGCTACACCTTC.

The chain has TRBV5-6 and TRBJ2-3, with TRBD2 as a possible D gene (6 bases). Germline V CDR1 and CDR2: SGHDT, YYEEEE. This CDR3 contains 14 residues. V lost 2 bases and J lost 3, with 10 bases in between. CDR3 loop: CASSFRRGTDTQYF. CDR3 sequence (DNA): TGTGCCAGCAGCTTTAGGAGGGGTACAGATACGCAGTATTTT.

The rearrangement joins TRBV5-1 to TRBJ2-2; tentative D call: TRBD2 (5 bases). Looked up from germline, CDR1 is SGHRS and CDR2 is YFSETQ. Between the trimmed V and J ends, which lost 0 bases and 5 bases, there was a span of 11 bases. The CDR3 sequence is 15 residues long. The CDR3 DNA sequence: TGCGCCAGCAGCTTGGTCTTGTCGGGGACCGGGGAGCTGTTTTTT. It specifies CASSLVLSGTGELFF.

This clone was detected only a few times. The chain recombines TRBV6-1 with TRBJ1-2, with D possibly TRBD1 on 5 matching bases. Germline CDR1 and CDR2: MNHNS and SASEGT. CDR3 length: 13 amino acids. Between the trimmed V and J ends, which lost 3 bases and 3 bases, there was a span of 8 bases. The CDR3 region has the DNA TGTGCCAGCAGTGAGACAGCCCACTATGGCTACACCTTC. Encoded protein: CASSETAHYGYTF.

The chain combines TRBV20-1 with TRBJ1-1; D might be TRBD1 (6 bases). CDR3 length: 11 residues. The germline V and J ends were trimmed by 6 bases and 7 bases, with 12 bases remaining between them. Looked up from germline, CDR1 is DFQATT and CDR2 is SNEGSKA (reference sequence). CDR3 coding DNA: TGCAGTGCGGGGACACCTGTTGAAGCTTTCTTT. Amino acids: CSAGTPVEAFF.

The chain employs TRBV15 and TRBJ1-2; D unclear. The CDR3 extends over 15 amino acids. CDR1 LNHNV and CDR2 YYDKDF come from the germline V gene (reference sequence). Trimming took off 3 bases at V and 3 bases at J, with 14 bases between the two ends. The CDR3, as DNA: TGTGCCACCAGCAGCCCCCAGGCCCGTTACTATGGCTACACCTTC. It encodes CATSSPQARYYGYTF.

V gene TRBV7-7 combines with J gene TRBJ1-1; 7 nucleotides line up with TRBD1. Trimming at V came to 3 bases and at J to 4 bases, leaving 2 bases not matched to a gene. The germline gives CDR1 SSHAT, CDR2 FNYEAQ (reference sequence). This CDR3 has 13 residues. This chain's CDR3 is CASSLDRTTEAFF. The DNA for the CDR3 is TGTGCCAGCAGCTTGGACAGGACCACTGAAGCTTTCTTT. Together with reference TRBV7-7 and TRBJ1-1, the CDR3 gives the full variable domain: GAGVSQSPRYKVTKRGQDVTLRCDPISSHATLYWYQQALGQGPEFLTYFNYEAQPDKSGLPSDRFSAERPEGSISTLTIQRTEQRDSAMYRCASSLDRTTEAFFGQGTRLTVV.

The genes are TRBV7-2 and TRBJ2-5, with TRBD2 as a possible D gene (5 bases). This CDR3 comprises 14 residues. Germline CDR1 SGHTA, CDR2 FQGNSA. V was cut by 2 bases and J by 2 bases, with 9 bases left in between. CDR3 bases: TGTGCCAGCAGCTTAATGGAGGTTCAAGAGACCCAGTACTTC. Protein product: CASSLMEVQETQYF.

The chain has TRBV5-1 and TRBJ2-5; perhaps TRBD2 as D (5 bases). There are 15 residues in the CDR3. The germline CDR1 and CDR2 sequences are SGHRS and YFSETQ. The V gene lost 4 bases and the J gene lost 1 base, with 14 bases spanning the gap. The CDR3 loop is CASSLSGGGQETQYF. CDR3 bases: TGCGCCAGCAGCCTCTCGGGCGGAGGCCAAGAGACCCAGTACTTC.

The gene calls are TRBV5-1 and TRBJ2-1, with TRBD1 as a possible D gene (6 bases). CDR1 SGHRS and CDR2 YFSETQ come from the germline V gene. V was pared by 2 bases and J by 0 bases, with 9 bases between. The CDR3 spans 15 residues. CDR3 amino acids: CASSFSGASYNEQFF. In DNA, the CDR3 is TGCGCCAGCAGCTTTTCAGGGGCCTCCTACAATGAGCAGTTCTTC.

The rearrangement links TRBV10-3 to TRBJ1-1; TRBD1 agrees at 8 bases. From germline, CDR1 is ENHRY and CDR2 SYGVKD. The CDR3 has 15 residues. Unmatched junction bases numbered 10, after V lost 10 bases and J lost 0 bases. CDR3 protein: CATLDREIMNTEAFF. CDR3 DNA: TGTGCCACCTTGGACAGGGAAATAATGAACACTGAAGCTTTCTTT.